Included here is one TCR beta chain sequence, with context. Its antigen is unidentified. This sample is part of a study of human thymus T cells. Overall study results and limits: Thymic repertoires from unrelated individuals overlapped highly, related research reported.

The study used thymus tissue resected during corrective heart surgery. The donor group consisted of healthy Finnish infants who were having corrective surgery for congenital heart defects. V was pared by 0 bases and J by 2 bases, with 5 bases of the junction left unmatched. From germline, CDR1 is GTSNPN and CDR2 SVGIG (reference sequence). This CDR3 spans 15 amino acids. Sequencing was performed with immunoSEQ multiplex PCR; in TCRdb, only in-frame clones are kept and a portion is missing. The sample lists roughly 130,000 clones; 90% to 95% were seen once. This sequence joins TRBV30 and TRBJ2-7, with 9 positions matching TRBD2. Sequencing used thymus tissue. This receptor was obtained from a boy in the first two years of life with a congenital heart defect but otherwise immunologically healthy. For the CDR3, the DNA is TGTGCCTGGAGTGTATGGCGGGGGGGCGCCTACGAGCAGTACTTC. Its translation: CAWSVWRGGAYEQYF.